These 9 T cell receptor beta chains were sequenced from one sample in a study of T cell changes during pregnancy in multiple sclerosis. Libraries were prepared by immunoSEQ multiplex PCR; TCRdb keeps only in-frame clonotypes and omits some of them. The sample has roughly 26,000 clones, roughly 89% seen once. Here the sequenced sample was CD8+ T cells from peripheral blood mononuclear cells, taken in the second trimester of pregnancy. All receptors come from a female donor with multiple sclerosis, enrolled in a pregnancy study.

The gene calls are TRBV5-5 and TRBJ2-3; 8 bases agree with TRBD1. CDR3 length: 17 amino acids. Trimming at V came to 0 bases and at J to 0 bases, leaving 6 bases not matched to a gene. CDR1 is SGHKS and CDR2 is YYEKEE in the germline V gene (reference sequence). The CDR3 DNA is TGTGCCAGCAGCTTGGGACAGGGGCCGAGAAGCACAGATACGCAGTATTTT. Protein product: CASSLGQGPRSTDTQYF.

The genes are TRBV27 and TRBJ2-7, with D maybe TRBD2 (6 bases). The germline CDR1 and CDR2 sequences are MNHEY and SMNVEV (reference sequence). The CDR3 covers 15 residues. Trimming pared 2 bases from V and 2 bases from J, leaving 13 bases between. CDR3 DNA sequence: TGTGCCAGCAGTTTACGGAGGGTTTCCCCCTACGAGCAGTACTTC. This codes for CASSLRRVSPYEQYF.

This chain links TRBV27 with TRBJ1-2; TRBD1 agrees at 9 bases. Germline V gene lookup returns CDR1 MNHEY and CDR2 SMNVEV (reference sequence). V lost 6 bases and J lost 4; bases outside the gene matches: 12. The CDR3 contains 16 residues. DNA of the CDR3: TGTGCCAGCAGCGCGGGACAGGGCGGACAACCCTATGGCTACACCTTC. Translating gives CASSAGQGGQPYGYTF.

This chain connects TRBV25-1 to TRBJ2-2; perhaps TRBD1 as D (6 bases). V lost 5 bases and J 4 bases, leaving 20 bases between the germline ends. The CDR3 totals 17 residues. Per the germline V gene, CDR1 is MGHDK and CDR2 is SYGVNS. CDR3 region: CASSKGVLSRGTGELFF. The CDR3 coding sequence is TGTGCCAGCAGTAAGGGGGTCCTTTCTAGGGGCACCGGGGAGCTGTTTTTT.

This sequence joins TRBV13 and TRBJ2-5; TRBD1 agrees at 7 bases. The CDR3 contains 15 residues. CDR1 is PRHDT and CDR2 is FYEKMQ in the germline V gene (reference sequence). The junction had 4 bases not matched to a gene; V was cut back by 2 bases and J by 1 base. CDR3 nucleotides: TGTGCCAGCAGCTTAAGACAGGGTAGCCAAGAGACCCAGTACTTC. It encodes CASSLRQGSQETQYF.

The rearrangement links TRBV10-3 to TRBJ1-1; a weak D match, TRBD1 (5 bases). The CDR3 spans 15 residues. The germline V and J ends were trimmed by 5 bases and 4 bases, with 17 bases remaining between them. CDR1 and CDR2 (germline): ENHRY, SYGVKD. CDR3 nucleotides: TGTGCCATCAGTTCGGGGCGGGATGGGGCCACTGAAGCTTTCTTT. Its protein is CAISSGRDGATEAFF.

The CDR3 loop reads CASSLAFLLAGVPYNEQFF. The CDR3 nucleotides read TGTGCCAGCAGTCTAGCCTTCCTACTAGCGGGAGTACCCTACAATGAGCAGTTCTTC. The rearrangement links TRBV28 to TRBJ2-1, with 11 nucleotides matching TRBD2. This CDR3 has 19 residues. In germline, CDR1 is MDHEN, CDR2 SYDVKM. V lost 5 bases, J lost 2 bases, and 14 bases stayed unmatched.

The gene calls are TRBV4-2 and TRBJ2-7, with 10 bases identical to TRBD2. This CDR3 region has 17 residues. The V and J ends lost 5 bases and 4 bases, in that order; junction bases with no gene match: 14. CDR1 is LGHNA and CDR2 is YNFKEQ in the germline V gene. CDR3 sequence (DNA): TGTGCCAGCAGCTCAAGCTCGTCTAGCGGGGGAGAATACGAGCAGTACTTC. Residues: CASSSSSSSGGEYEQYF.

The rearrangement joins TRBV29-1 to TRBJ2-1, with a tentative D call TRBD2 (5 bases). Trimming took off 0 bases at V and 8 bases at J, with 8 bases between the two ends. The CDR3 sequence is 12 residues long. Germline V gene lookup returns CDR1 SQVTM and CDR2 ANQGSEA. CDR3 sequence: CSVEEGGYEQFF. The CDR3 DNA follows: TGCAGCGTTGAAGAGGGCGGGTATGAGCAGTTCTTC.